The next 30 T cell receptor beta chains were all read from a single sample in a study of cytomegalovirus exposure and HLA in healthy donors. PCR amplification relied on 60 Vbeta primers (plus 13 Jbeta primers). Here immunoSEQ multiplex PCR was the method, and the copy in TCRdb shows in-frame clones only, minus some. The sample holds approximately 130,000 clones; around 85% are singletons and the top ten take about 6.7%. Sequenced: PBMCs. The receptors come from a woman in her twenties or thirties in good health and CMV-seropositive.

The rearrangement joins TRBV30 to TRBJ2-3; 10 nucleotides line up with TRBD2. The V and J ends lost 1 base and 5 bases, in that order; junction bases with no gene match: 12. Germline-derived CDR1 and CDR2 are GTSNPN and SVGIG (reference sequence). The CDR3 consists of 17 residues. CDR3 sequence (DNA): TGTGCCTGGAGTGCCCTGCCTCTAGCGGGAGAGGGAGATACGCAGTATTTT. Encoded protein: CAWSALPLAGEGDTQYF.

The V call is TRBV19, the J call TRBJ2-1; the D gene is possibly TRBD2 (5 bases). The CDR3 is made up of 16 amino acids. The germline gives CDR1 LNHDA, CDR2 SQIVND (reference sequence). V was pared by 4 bases and J by 3 bases, with 16 bases between. CDR3 region: CASSTSKAASYNEQFF. The CDR3 bases are TGTGCCAGTAGTACCTCTAAAGCGGCCAGCTACAATGAGCAGTTCTTC.

The chain links TRBV4-1 to TRBJ2-1; D not resolved. V lost 4 bases and J 0 bases, leaving 10 bases between the germline ends. CDR1 is MGHRA, CDR2 YSYEKL, per germline. The CDR3 contains 15 residues. CDR3 amino acids: CASSPRLSSYNEQFF. CDR3 DNA: TGCGCCAGCAGCCCTCGACTGAGCTCCTACAATGAGCAGTTCTTC.

J is TRBJ2-5 and V is TRBV5-4, with D perhaps matching TRBD1 (5 bases). With 4 bases removed from V and 1 base from J, the gap between germline ends came to 11 bases. The CDR3 is made up of 14 amino acids. CDR1 SGHNT and CDR2 YYREEE come from the germline V gene (reference sequence). The CDR3 loop is CASSLGAPQETQYF. CDR3 nucleotides: TGTGCCAGCAGCCTTGGGGCCCCCCAAGAGACCCAGTACTTC.

The gene calls are TRBV4-2 and TRBJ1-3; unclear D gene. This CDR3 comprises 19 residues. Germline CDR1 LGHNA, CDR2 YNFKEQ. V lost 0 bases and J lost 4, with 22 bases in between. In DNA form, the CDR3 reads TGTGCCAGCAGCCAAGATAGCCCAAGGAGCTTGGTTGAAGGAAACACCATATATTTT. This gives the protein CASSQDSPRSLVEGNTIYF.

V gene TRBV6-5 combines with J gene TRBJ1-2, with D hard to call. Per germline, CDR1 MNHEY and CDR2 SVGAGI. The CDR3 runs to 13 residues. V lost 3 bases and J 4 bases, leaving 9 bases between the germline ends. CDR3 sequence (DNA): TGTGCCAGCAGTTATGGCAGGTTCTATGGCTACACCTTC. Residues: CASSYGRFYGYTF.

The V gene is TRBV5-1, the J gene TRBJ1-4, with D unresolved. V lost 0 bases and J lost 8, with 8 bases in between. The CDR3 extends over 13 amino acids. CDR1 and CDR2 from the germline V gene are SGHRS and YFSETQ. The chain's CDR3 is CASSLEGEEKLFF. CDR3 coding DNA: TGCGCCAGCAGCTTGGAAGGAGAGGAAAAACTGTTTTTT.

This chain links TRBV5-1 with TRBJ2-3, with 9 bases fitting TRBD2. Unmatched junction bases numbered 8, after V lost 2 bases and J lost 4 bases. The CDR3 loop spans 16 amino acids. Per germline, CDR1 SGHRS and CDR2 YFSETQ. The CDR3 here is CASSFGSGGRPDTQYF. The CDR3 DNA sequence: TGCGCCAGCAGCTTTGGAAGCGGGGGGCGGCCAGATACGCAGTATTTT.

The chain uses TRBV28 and TRBJ1-4, with 7 nucleotides matching TRBD1. Germline trimming cut 4 bases from V and 10 bases from J; bases unmatched to any gene: 9. From germline, CDR1 is MDHEN and CDR2 SYDVKM. CDR3 size: 14 residues. The CDR3 region is CASSSTGRDGKLFF. CDR3 coding DNA: TGTGCCAGCAGTTCGACAGGGCGAGACGGAAAACTGTTTTTT.

This sequence joins TRBV5-4 and TRBJ1-2; maybe TRBD1 (5 bases). The V gene lost 4 bases and the J gene lost 3 bases, with 22 bases spanning the gap. The CDR3 covers 17 residues. Germline CDR1 is SGHNT and CDR2 is YYREEE (reference sequence). CDR3 DNA sequence: TGTGCCAGCAGCCTGACCCTAGGGCAGCCGGGGGACTATGGCTACACCTTC. Encoded protein: CASSLTLGQPGDYGYTF.

This chain uses TRBV19 with TRBJ1-6, with D perhaps matching TRBD1 (5 bases). The germline V gene has CDR1 LNHDA and CDR2 SQIVND (reference sequence). Trimming cost V 3 bases and J 5 bases, with 17 bases left between them. The CDR3 runs to 17 residues. CDR3 in DNA: TGTGCCAGTAGTATCGTCCAGGGAAGAGGAAATAATTCACCCCTCCACTTT. Translated, it gives CASSIVQGRGNNSPLHF.

V and J are TRBV6-1 and TRBJ2-1, with unresolved D. Trimming left V 1 base short and J 9 bases short, with 10 bases between. CDR3 size: 13 residues. The V gene's germline CDR1 is MNHNS and CDR2 SASEGT. The DNA for the CDR3 is TGTGCCAGCAGTGAAGGAGTCTACCGTGAGCAGTTCTTC. The encoded protein is CASSEGVYREQFF.

The chain uses TRBV5-1 and TRBJ1-4, with D possibly matching TRBD1 (5 bases). This CDR3 has 14 amino acids. Germline V gene sequence: CDR1 SGHRS, CDR2 YFSETQ. Trimming removed 7 bases at V and 0 bases at J, with 10 bases between. The CDR3: CASWSGATNEKLFF. The DNA for the CDR3 is TGCGCCAGCTGGTCGGGGGCAACTAATGAAAAACTGTTTTTT.

The rearrangement links TRBV19 to TRBJ2-7; TRBD2 might be the D (6 bases). The germline V gene encodes CDR1 LNHDA and CDR2 SQIVND (reference sequence). The CDR3 consists of 14 residues. Between the trimmed V and J ends, which lost 1 base and 3 bases, there was a span of 10 bases. The CDR3 DNA reads as TGTGCCAGTAGTATAGGTCCGGGACTCTACGAGCAGTACTTC. It codes for CASSIGPGLYEQYF. Looking up the rest from reference TRBV19 and TRBJ2-7 gives the full variable domain: DGGITQSPKYLFRKEGQNVTLSCEQNLNHDAMYWYRQDPGQGLRLIYYSQIVNDFQKGDIAEGYSVSREKKESFPLTVTSAQKNPTAFYLCASSIGPGLYEQYFGPGTRLTVT.

In nucleotides, the CDR3 is TGTGCCAGCAGTTTAACCGAGGGCTACACCTTC. Protein product: CASSLTEGYTF. The chain uses TRBV28 and TRBJ1-2, with D unclear. The CDR3 runs to 11 residues. Germline CDR1 and CDR2: MDHEN and SYDVKM. V was pared by 2 bases and J by 8 bases, with 6 bases between.

This clone was counted ten times or more. The chain links TRBV6-5 to TRBJ2-7; D gene ambiguous. The CDR3 contains 12 residues. V lost 5 bases and J 4 bases, leaving 9 bases between the germline ends. CDR1 MNHEY and CDR2 SVGAGI come from the germline V gene. The CDR3 protein is CASSPHGYEQYF. The CDR3 DNA reads as TGTGCCAGCAGTCCTCACGGGTACGAGCAGTACTTC.

The chain employs TRBV2 and TRBJ2-3, with D possibly TRBD2 on 5 matching bases. Germline V gene sequence: CDR1 SNHLY, CDR2 FYNNEI. The V end lost 6 bases, the J end lost 6 bases, and 19 bases lay between the germline ends. CDR3 size: 15 residues. CDR3 region: CASRAGITSTDTQYF. The CDR3 nucleotides are TGTGCCAGCAGAGCCGGGATCACCTCGACTGATACGCAGTATTTT.

This clone was seen a handful of times. The chain is built from TRBV5-6 and TRBJ1-2; 10 bases line up with TRBD1. Germline values: CDR1 SGHDT, CDR2 YYEEEE. Trimming took 4 bases from V and 4 from J; bases not matched to a gene: 7. This CDR3 has 15 amino acids. CDR3: CASSESTGGVYGYTF. CDR3 DNA: TGTGCCAGCAGCGAGTCGACAGGGGGCGTCTATGGCTACACCTTC.

The chain links TRBV10-3 to TRBJ2-7; 8 bases align to TRBD1. The length of the CDR3 is 14 residues. V was clipped by 0 bases and J by 4 bases; unmatched bases: 2. Looked up from germline, CDR1 is ENHRY and CDR2 is SYGVKD. The CDR3 DNA reads TGTGCCATCAGTGAGTCGGACAGGGTGTACGAGCAGTACTTC. Translated: CAISESDRVYEQYF.

The chain recombines TRBV7-9 with TRBJ2-5, with TRBD2 identical over 8 bases. Per the germline V gene, CDR1 is SEHNR and CDR2 is FQNEAQ (reference sequence). V shed 7 bases and J 5 bases; nucleotides not matched to a gene: 6. This CDR3 is 13 amino acids long. Here the CDR3 reads CASTRGGRETQYF. The CDR3 DNA reads as TGTGCCAGCACCCGGGGGGGCCGGGAGACCCAGTACTTC. The full variable domain, in which reference TRBV7-9 and TRBJ2-5 provide the parts outside the CDR3, is DTGVSQNPRHKITKRGQNVTFRCDPISEHNRLYWYRQTLGQGPEFLTYFQNEAQLEKSRLLSDRFSAERPKGSFSTLEIQRTEQGDSAMYLCASTRGGRETQYFGPGTRLLVL.

The chain recombines TRBV18 with TRBJ1-2; a weak D match, TRBD1 (5 bases). V lost 2 bases and J 3 bases, leaving 10 bases between the germline ends. The CDR3 length is 14 residues. The germline CDR1 and CDR2 sequences are KGHSH and LQKENI. The CDR3: CASSPTDKDYGYTF. Written as DNA, the CDR3 is TGTGCCAGCTCACCAACGGACAAGGACTATGGCTACACCTTC.

This chain links TRBV4-1 with TRBJ1-2, with 7 bases fitting TRBD1. CDR1 and CDR2 from the germline V gene are MGHRA and YSYEKL. This CDR3 region has 16 residues. J lost 1 base, V lost 0 bases, and 5 bases had no gene match. The CDR3 nucleotides are TGCGCCAGCAGCCAAGAAGGGACAGCGGGTAACTATGGCTACACCTTC. Encoded protein: CASSQEGTAGNYGYTF.

The genes are TRBV28 and TRBJ2-1; 11 bases agree with TRBD1. CDR1 is MDHEN, CDR2 SYDVKM, per germline. The CDR3 extends over 15 amino acids. With 3 bases clipped from V and 4 bases from J, the junction kept 2 bases outside the gene matches. The CDR3 is CASSFGTGGYNEQFF. CDR3 nucleotide sequence: TGTGCCAGCAGTTTTGGGACAGGGGGATACAATGAGCAGTTCTTC.

For the CDR3, the DNA is TGTGCCAGCAGTCCCCTGGGGTGGGGGCTAGACTCTGGGGCCAACGTCCTGACTTTC. It codes for CASSPLGWGLDSGANVLTF. The gene calls are TRBV27 and TRBJ2-6; maybe TRBD1 (6 bases). The germline V gene has CDR1 MNHEY and CDR2 SMNVEV (reference sequence). This CDR3 has 19 amino acids. The germline V and J ends were trimmed by 5 bases and 0 bases, with 20 bases remaining between them.

This clone was seen just once. V usage is TRBV5-1 and J usage is TRBJ1-3, with D hard to call. CDR3 size: 16 residues. CDR1 and CDR2 (germline): SGHRS, YFSETQ. Trimming left V 0 bases short and J 0 bases short, with 10 bases between. The CDR3 DNA is TGCGCCAGCAGCTTGGATGGGCCGAACTCTGGAAACACCATATATTTT. Residues: CASSLDGPNSGNTIYF.

The gene calls are TRBV9 and TRBJ2-1; 9 bases match TRBD2. The V gene end was trimmed by 4 bases and the J gene end by 7 bases; junction bases not matched to a gene: 21. Germline CDR1 reads SGDLS; CDR2 reads YYNGEE. The CDR3 contains 19 residues. The CDR3 DNA is TGTGCCAGCAGCCCTTTGTTCGGTTACCCGGGACTAGCTAAAAATGAGCAGTTCTTC. Translating gives CASSPLFGYPGLAKNEQFF.

The chain uses TRBV27 and TRBJ1-5; D is unresolved. The germline V gene encodes CDR1 MNHEY and CDR2 SMNVEV (reference sequence). V gave up 1 base and J gave up 2 bases, with 12 bases separating them. There are 16 residues in the CDR3. As DNA, the CDR3 is TGTGCCAGCAGTTTATTAGCGGACCCAGGCAATCAGCCCCAGCATTTT. Translated, it gives CASSLLADPGNQPQHF.

This chain joins TRBV2 and TRBJ1-1; D not certain. The V gene lost 6 bases and the J gene lost 4 bases, with 15 bases spanning the gap. Germline lookup yields CDR1 SNHLY and CDR2 FYNNEI. CDR3 size: 14 residues. The CDR3 DNA reads as TGTGCCAGCAGGGAGAACGGTCTAGGCACTGAAGCTTTCTTT. Its protein is CASRENGLGTEAFF.

The CDR3 region is CASSQLQRGASYNEQFF. CDR3 coding DNA: TGCGCCAGCAGCCAGCTGCAGCGGGGGGCTTCCTACAATGAGCAGTTCTTC. This chain uses TRBV4-1 with TRBJ2-1, with 9 bases lining up with TRBD2. Per the germline V gene, CDR1 is MGHRA and CDR2 is YSYEKL. This CDR3 is built from 17 residues. V shed 3 bases, J shed 1 base, and the junction held 7 bases outside the gene matches.

The chain carries TRBV30 and TRBJ1-6; TRBD1 matches 8 bases. This CDR3 region has 14 residues. Germline V gene lookup returns CDR1 GTSNPN and CDR2 SVGIG (reference sequence). Unmatched junction bases numbered 6, after V lost 2 bases and J lost 9 bases. The CDR3 DNA is TGTGCCTGGAGTAACGGACAGGGAAGTTCACCCCTCCACTTT. Protein sequence: CAWSNGQGSSPLHF.